The rows below give T cell receptor beta chains drawn from one sample of a study of T cell changes during pregnancy in multiple sclerosis. The table came from immunoSEQ multiplex PCR; TCRdb's copy has only in-frame clones and leaves some out. The sample comprises 60,000 or so clones, 80% to 95% of which are singletons, and about 0.85% rests with the top ten. Sample: peripheral blood, taken in the first trimester of pregnancy. Source of these receptors: a female donor with multiple sclerosis, enrolled in a pregnancy study. Both conserved end residues are part of each CDR3.

v_call	j_call	cdr3_aa
TRBV7-2	TRBJ2-3	CASSLLTSGRGTDTQYF
TRBV5-8	TRBJ2-5	CASSPRTEETQYF
TRBV5-6	TRBJ1-3	CASSLGGAHGNTIYF
TRBV11-1	TRBJ2-5	CASSSGGSGRPGETQYF
TRBV12-5	TRBJ2-5	CASGFFGFETQYF
TRBV7-2	TRBJ2-7	CASSLEVGQGAYEQYF
TRBV2	TRBJ1-2	CASSGGQTLYGYTF
TRBV27	TRBJ1-6	CASSSYRGSSSYNSPLHF
TRBV2	TRBJ2-1	CASCGHGVGNEQFF
TRBV5-6	TRBJ2-3	CASSPDSYATDTQYF
TRBV5-6	TRBJ1-5	CASSPGGNQPQHF
TRBV7-3	TRBJ2-3	CASSLSSGGVGDTQYF
TRBV27	TRBJ1-4	CASSLFRGLAVGLTNEKLFF
TRBV9	TRBJ1-2	CAGSVGGGLFSGYTF
TRBV12-5	TRBJ2-1	CASGFDRGYNEQFF
TRBV18	TRBJ1-5	CASSPSGGGYQPQHF
TRBV7-2	TRBJ2-1	CASSGGGTNEQFF
TRBV6-5	TRBJ1-2	CASSYAGVVRGGGYTF
TRBV4-2	TRBJ1-1	CASSRPTGSTEAFF
TRBV16	TRBJ1-6	CASGRTAEGSPLHF
TRBV7-3	TRBJ2-6	CASSLMAVSGANVLTF
TRBV6-5	TRBJ1-6	CASSRIVSNSPLHF
TRBV7-3	TRBJ2-3	CASSLWSTSGGAADTQYF
TRBV29-1	TRBJ2-7	CSVEYSYEQYF
TRBV29-1	TRBJ2-7	CSATDNSYEQYF
TRBV6-5	TRBJ1-2	CASSYLGSGPDGYTF
TRBV5-8	TRBJ1-1	CASSLNRDYAAFF
TRBV18	TRBJ2-7	CASSPGLYEQYF
TRBV5-5	TRBJ1-1	CASVPGPMNTEAFF
TRBV19	TRBJ2-3	CASKAGSTDTQYF
TRBV6-5	TRBJ2-7	CASSSQGGEQYF
TRBV11-2	TRBJ1-1	CASSLPTGSTEAFF
TRBV9	-	CASSTRLGQYEQYF
TRBV25-1	TRBJ2-4	CASSDRGQGRDNIQYF
TRBV6-4	TRBJ1-4	CASSERQTGEKLFF
TRBV18	TRBJ2-3	CASSSAGSAGTTDTQYF
TRBV9	TRBJ1-1	CASSPPYTEAFF
TRBV5-4	TRBJ2-1	CASSYIYNEQFF
TRBV7-2	TRBJ2-3	CASSLGAGAVTDTQYF
TRBV7-2	TRBJ2-7	CASSLGAGHTQPNSYEQYF
TRBV18	TRBJ1-1	CASSPQGALNTEAFF
TRBV1	TRBJ2-3	CTSSLDSTDTQYF
TRBV7-8	TRBJ1-5	CASSDRNPYSNQPQHF
TRBV7-9	TRBJ2-7	CASSSPDRGEQYF
TRBV5-4	TRBJ1-2	CASSLGQGAGANYGYTF
TRBV30	TRBJ1-4	CAWSPGRGHEKLFF
TRBV15	TRBJ1-4	CATSRVSGLLEEKLFF
TRBV4-1	TRBJ2-5	CASTQGLAGGQETQYF
TRBV10-3	TRBJ2-5	CAISDSGGQETQYF
TRBV5-4	TRBJ2-5	CASSLDGGSQETQYF
TRBV30	TRBJ1-6	CAWSVGMGQQNSPLHF
TRBV6-5	TRBJ2-1	CASRVVAGDTKQFF
TRBV6-4	TRBJ2-2	CASREGQGDTGELFF
TRBV28	TRBJ2-3	CASSPPGLAGGLDTQYF
TRBV7-7	TRBJ2-3	CASSRTSGGPDTQYF
TRBV19	TRBJ1-6	CASRPGQGYSPLHF
TRBV6-6	TRBJ1-1	CASRIGEGRSTEAFF